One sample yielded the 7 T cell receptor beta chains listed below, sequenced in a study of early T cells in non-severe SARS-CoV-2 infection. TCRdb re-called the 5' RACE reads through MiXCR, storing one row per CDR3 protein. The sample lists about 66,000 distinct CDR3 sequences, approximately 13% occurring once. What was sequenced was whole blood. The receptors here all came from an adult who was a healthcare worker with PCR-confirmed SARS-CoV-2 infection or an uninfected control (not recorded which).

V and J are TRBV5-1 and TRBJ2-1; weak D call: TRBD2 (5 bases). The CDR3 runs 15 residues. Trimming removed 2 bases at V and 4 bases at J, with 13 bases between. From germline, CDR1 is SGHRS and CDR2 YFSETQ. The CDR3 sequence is CASSLGGSFYNEQFF. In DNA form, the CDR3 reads TGCGCCAGCAGCTTAGGCGGGTCCTTTTACAATGAGCAGTTCTTC.

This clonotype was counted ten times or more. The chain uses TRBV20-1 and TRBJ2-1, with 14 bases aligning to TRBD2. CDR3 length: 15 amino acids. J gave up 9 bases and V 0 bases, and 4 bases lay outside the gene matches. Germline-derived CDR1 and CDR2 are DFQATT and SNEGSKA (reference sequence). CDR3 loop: CSARERTSGRSEQFF. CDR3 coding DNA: TGCAGTGCTAGAGAACGGACTAGCGGGAGGAGTGAGCAGTTCTTC.

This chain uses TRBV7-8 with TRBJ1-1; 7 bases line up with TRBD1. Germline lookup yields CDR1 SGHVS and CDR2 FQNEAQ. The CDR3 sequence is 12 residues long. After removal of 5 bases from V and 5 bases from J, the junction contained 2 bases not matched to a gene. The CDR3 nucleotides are TGTGCCAGCAGCGACAGGGTGACTGAAGCTTTCTTT. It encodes CASSDRVTEAFF.

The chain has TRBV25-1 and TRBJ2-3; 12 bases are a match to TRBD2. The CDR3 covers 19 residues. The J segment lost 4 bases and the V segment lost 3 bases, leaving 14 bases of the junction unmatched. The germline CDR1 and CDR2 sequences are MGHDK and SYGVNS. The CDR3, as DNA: TGTGCCAGCAGTGATAATCGGCTAGCGGGAGGGCCGATCGCAGATACGCAGTATTTT. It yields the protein CASSDNRLAGGPIADTQYF.

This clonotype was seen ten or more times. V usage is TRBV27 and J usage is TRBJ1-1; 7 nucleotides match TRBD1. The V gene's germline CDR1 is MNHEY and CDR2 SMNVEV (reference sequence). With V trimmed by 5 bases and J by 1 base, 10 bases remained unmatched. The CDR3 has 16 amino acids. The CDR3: CASSPYYRGRNTEAFF. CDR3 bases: TGTGCCAGCAGTCCCTATTACAGGGGAAGGAACACTGAAGCTTTCTTT.

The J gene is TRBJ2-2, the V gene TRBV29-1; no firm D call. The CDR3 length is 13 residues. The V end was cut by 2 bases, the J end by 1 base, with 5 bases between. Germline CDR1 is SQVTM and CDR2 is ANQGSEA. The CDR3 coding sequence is TGCAGCGTTGAATCTCGGAACACCGGGGAGCTGTTTTTT. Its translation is CSVESRNTGELFF.

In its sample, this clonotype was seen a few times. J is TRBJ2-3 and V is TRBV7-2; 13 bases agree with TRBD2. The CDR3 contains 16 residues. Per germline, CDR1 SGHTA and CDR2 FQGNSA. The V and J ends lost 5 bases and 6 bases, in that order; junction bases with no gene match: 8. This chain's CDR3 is CASSRGLAGLGDTQYF. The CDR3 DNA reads TGTGCCAGCAGCCGGGGACTAGCGGGGCTTGGGGATACGCAGTATTTT.